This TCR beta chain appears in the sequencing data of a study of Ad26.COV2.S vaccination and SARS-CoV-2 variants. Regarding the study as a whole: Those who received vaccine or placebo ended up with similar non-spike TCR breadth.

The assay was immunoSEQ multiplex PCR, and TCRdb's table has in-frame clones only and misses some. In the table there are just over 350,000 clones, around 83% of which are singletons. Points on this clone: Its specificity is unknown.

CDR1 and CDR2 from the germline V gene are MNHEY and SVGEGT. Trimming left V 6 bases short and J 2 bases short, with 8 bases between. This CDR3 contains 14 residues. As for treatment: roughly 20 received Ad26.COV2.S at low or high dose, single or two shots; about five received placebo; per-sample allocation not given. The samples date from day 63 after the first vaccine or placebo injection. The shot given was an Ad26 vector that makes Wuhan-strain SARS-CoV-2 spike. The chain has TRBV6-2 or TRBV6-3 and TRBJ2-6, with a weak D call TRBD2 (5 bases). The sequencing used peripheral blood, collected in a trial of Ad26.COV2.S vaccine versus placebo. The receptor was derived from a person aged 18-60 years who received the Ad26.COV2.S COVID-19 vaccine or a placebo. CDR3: CASSRGAGANVLTF. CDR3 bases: TGTGCCAGCAGCCGGGGTGCTGGGGCCAACGTCCTGACTTTC.